This T cell receptor beta chain was retrieved from a study of blood T cell repertoires in COVID-19. Cohort assignment relied on participant-reported clinical history. Source study methods: Reference gene primer amplification yielded estimated nucleated cell counts. Clones were sequenced by immunoSEQ multiplex PCR, and TCRdb holds only the in-frame ones, with some missing. The D gene and trimming were derived from the DNA, and the V and J assignments and clone size from that table. The sample includes some 200,000 clones, around 92% of them seen just once. The CDR3 is made up of 15 amino acids. In germline, CDR1 is MNHEY, CDR2 SMNVEV (reference sequence). V lost 5 bases and J lost 7, with 17 bases in between.

Sequenced sample: PBMCs or T cells enriched from blood (not recorded which). The genes are TRBV27 and TRBJ2-2, with D possibly matching TRBD1 (5 bases). This TCR derives from a woman aged 18 to 35 who had recovered from COVID-19. The CDR3 nucleotides are TGTGCCAGCAGTCTGCAGACAGCCCGGAACGGGGAGCTGTTTTTT. Translating gives CASSLQTARNGELFF.